The 29 T cell receptor beta chains in this list originate from one sample, sequenced in a study of cytomegalovirus exposure and HLA in healthy donors. This PCR relied on a set of 60 Vbeta primers and 13 Jbeta primers. Method: immunoSEQ multiplex PCR; TCRdb's copy keeps in-frame clones and lacks some. The sample carries roughly 120,000 clones, around two thirds recorded once. Sequencing input: PBMCs. Receptor source: a woman in her thirties or forties in good health and CMV-seropositive.

This clone occurred a few times. V is TRBV7-3 and J is TRBJ2-5; tentatively, D is TRBD2 (5 bases). Germline CDR1 reads SGHTA; CDR2 reads FQGTGA. This CDR3 is built from 13 residues. V was clipped by 1 base and J by 3 bases, with 6 bases between them. For the CDR3, the DNA is TGTGCCAGCAGCTTAAGACTAAAAGAGACCCAGTACTTC. The encoded protein is CASSLRLKETQYF. Complete variable domain (other parts from reference TRBV7-3 and TRBJ2-5): GAGVSQTPSNKVTEKGKYVELRCDPISGHTALYWYRQSLGQGPEFLIYFQGTGAADDSGLPNDRFFAVRPEGSVSTLKIQRTERGDSAVYLCASSLRLKETQYFGPGTRLLVL.

The CDR3, as DNA: TGTGCCAGCAGTGGAAAACAGGGTCCTGGGGCCAACGTCCTGACTTTC. Translation: CASSGKQGPGANVLTF. This chain joins TRBV2 and TRBJ2-6, with D possibly TRBD1 on 6 matching bases. The CDR3 totals 16 residues. CDR1 and CDR2 from the germline V gene are SNHLY and FYNNEI. V lost 4 bases and J lost 2, with 12 bases in between.

The chain links TRBV7-8 to TRBJ2-3; D is ambiguous. Germline V lookup: CDR1 SGHVS, CDR2 FQNEAQ. The CDR3 length is 14 residues. Trimming took 0 bases from V and 3 from J, leaving 7 bases between them. The CDR3 reads CASSLAWLTDTQYF. CDR3 nucleotides: TGTGCCAGCAGCTTAGCTTGGCTTACAGATACGCAGTATTTT. Together with reference TRBV7-8 and TRBJ2-3, the CDR3 gives the full variable domain: GAGVSQSPRYKVAKRGQDVALRCDPISGHVSLFWYQQALGQGPEFLTYFQNEAQLDKSGLPSDRFFAERPEGSVSTLKIQRTQQEDSAVYLCASSLAWLTDTQYFGPGTRLTVL.

The chain uses TRBV4-2 and TRBJ2-1, with D possibly matching TRBD1 (6 bases). The CDR3 consists of 15 residues. Germline V lookup: CDR1 LGHNA, CDR2 YNFKEQ. The V and J ends lost 0 bases and 8 bases respectively, with 14 bases between them. CDR3 coding DNA: TGTGCCAGCAGCCAAGAACCCGACAGGACGGATGAGCAGTTCTTC. This encodes CASSQEPDRTDEQFF.

This chain links TRBV11-2 with TRBJ1-6; D might be TRBD1 (6 bases). Germline CDR1 and CDR2: SGHAT and FQNNGV. V dropped 1 base and J dropped 14 bases, with 9 bases sitting between them. This CDR3 region has 12 residues. DNA for the CDR3: TGTGCCAGCAGCTTAGGGGGGACAACCCTCCACTTT. Translated: CASSLGGTTLHF. Using reference TRBV11-2 and TRBJ1-6 for the parts outside the CDR3, the full variable domain is EAGVAQSPRYKIIEKRQSVAFWCNPISGHATLYWYQQILGQGPKLLIQFQNNGVVDDSQLPKDRFSAERLKGVDSTLKIQPAKLEDSAVYLCASSLGGTTLHFGNGTRLTVT.

The chain employs TRBV5-1 and TRBJ1-1; 7 nucleotides agree with TRBD1. The V and J ends lost 4 bases and 1 base, in that order; junction bases with no gene match: 10. The CDR3 runs to 16 residues. Germline V gene data show CDR1 as SGHRS and CDR2 as YFSETQ. CDR3 bases: TGCGCCAGCAGCCCCCAAGGGGGGACAGAGAACACTGAAGCTTTCTTT. This codes for CASSPQGGTENTEAFF.

This clone was counted between two and nine times. This sequence joins TRBV6-5 and TRBJ2-1; possibly TRBD2 for D (5 bases). V lost 2 bases to trimming and J lost 9 bases, with 17 bases between them. The CDR3 runs to 15 residues. CDR1 MNHEY and CDR2 SVGAGI come from the germline V gene. In DNA, the CDR3 is TGTGCCAGCAGTTACGACGGACTGGGGATGAGTGAGCAGTTCTTC. As protein: CASSYDGLGMSEQFF.

V is TRBV19 and J is TRBJ2-1; 12 bases are a match to TRBD2. Per the germline V gene, CDR1 is LNHDA and CDR2 is SQIVND (reference sequence). The CDR3 runs to 15 residues. V lost 3 bases, J lost 5 bases, and 2 bases stayed unmatched. CDR3 sequence (DNA): TGTGCCAGTAGTATGACTAGCGGGAGTAACAATGAGCAGTTCTTC. This codes for CASSMTSGSNNEQFF.

This chain uses TRBV28 with TRBJ1-5, with TRBD1 matching 7 bases. The germline gives CDR1 MDHEN, CDR2 SYDVKM. The V segment lost 6 bases and the J segment 0 bases; nucleotides outside the gene matches: 5. The CDR3 totals 15 residues. The CDR3 DNA follows: TGTGCCAGCAGGCCGACAGGGAATAGCAATCAGCCCCAGCATTTT. The encoded protein is CASRPTGNSNQPQHF.

The chain joins TRBV18 to TRBJ1-2, with unresolved D. The CDR3 is made up of 13 amino acids. CDR1 is KGHSH, CDR2 LQKENI, per germline. Trimming pared 3 bases from V and 6 bases from J, leaving 11 bases between. This CDR3 is CASSPTDSDGYTF. As DNA, the CDR3 is TGTGCCAGCTCACCGACTGATTCAGATGGCTACACCTTC.

The chain recombines TRBV7-3 with TRBJ2-3; tentatively, D is TRBD2 (5 bases). CDR3 length: 16 residues. Germline loops: CDR1 SGHTA, CDR2 FQGTGA. Trimming removed 5 bases at V and 0 bases at J, with 15 bases between. Here the CDR3 DNA reads TGTGCCAGCAGCCCACTAGGTGGCGGGAGCACAGATACGCAGTATTTT. This gives the protein CASSPLGGGSTDTQYF.

The chain employs TRBV6-5 and TRBJ2-1, with D perhaps TRBD1 (5 bases). Germline V lookup: CDR1 MNHEY, CDR2 SVGAGI. V gave up 6 bases and J gave up 5 bases, with 11 bases separating them. The CDR3 length is 13 residues. The CDR3 coding sequence is TGTGCCAGCAGGAGACAGAGAAACAATGAGCAGTTCTTC. Its translation: CASRRQRNNEQFF.

This clone was detected a few times. This chain joins TRBV30 and TRBJ2-7; TRBD1 is a possible D gene (5 bases). The CDR3 runs 13 residues. The V gene's germline CDR1 is GTSNPN and CDR2 SVGIG (reference sequence). Trimming removed 4 bases at V and 5 bases at J, with 15 bases between. This chain's CDR3 is CAWKGLDFHEQYF. Here the CDR3 DNA reads TGTGCCTGGAAGGGGCTAGATTTCCACGAGCAGTACTTC.

Worth noting for this clone: This specimen includes other DNA sequences encoding the same CDR3. The CDR3 is CASSLASGSGNTIYF. CDR3 DNA: TGCGCCAGCAGCTTGGCCTCAGGCTCTGGAAACACCATATATTTT. The chain couples TRBV5-1 to TRBJ1-3; D is unresolved. V shed 0 bases and J shed 0 bases, with 7 bases lying between them. Germline CDR1 and CDR2: SGHRS and YFSETQ. This CDR3 is built from 15 residues. Using reference TRBV5-1 and TRBJ1-3 for the parts outside the CDR3, the full variable domain is KAGVTQTPRYLIKTRGQQVTLSCSPISGHRSVSWYQQTPGQGLQFLFEYFSETQRNKGNFPGRFSGRQFSNSRSEMNVSTLELGDSALYLCASSLASGSGNTIYFGEGSWLTVV.

As concerns this clone: A read error is possible here, since a much larger clone lies one base away. The chain uses TRBV27 and TRBJ2-3, with TRBD2 identical over 10 bases. CDR3 length equals 15 residues. Trimming cost V 5 bases and J 0 bases; bases outside gene matches: 2. Per germline, CDR1 MNHEY and CDR2 SMNVEV (reference sequence). This chain's CDR3 is CASSATSGSTDTQYF. The DNA for the CDR3 is TGTGCCAGCAGTGCGACTAGCGGGAGCACAGATACGCAGTATTTT.

The V and J genes are TRBV9 and TRBJ2-7; possible D gene TRBD2, 5 bases. The V end lost 2 bases, the J end lost 3 bases, and 15 bases lay between the germline ends. Looked up from germline, CDR1 is SGDLS and CDR2 is YYNGEE. The length of the CDR3 is 15 residues. DNA for the CDR3: TGTGCCAGCAGCGTCGGCCATAGCGTTGGCTACGAGCAGTACTTC. This sequence encodes CASSVGHSVGYEQYF.

This chain connects TRBV4-2 to TRBJ2-1; 13 positions match TRBD2. This CDR3 comprises 16 residues. After removal of 1 base from V and 8 bases from J, the junction contained 5 bases not matched to a gene. Looked up from germline, CDR1 is LGHNA and CDR2 is YNFKEQ. CDR3 sequence: CASSQAGTSGTYEQFF. CDR3 nucleotides: TGTGCCAGCAGCCAAGCCGGGACTAGCGGGACATATGAGCAGTTCTTC.

The chain employs TRBV5-1 and TRBJ2-3, with 7 nucleotides matching TRBD2. Trimming took 0 bases from V and 5 from J; bases not matched to a gene: 6. This CDR3 contains 15 residues. Germline values: CDR1 SGHRS, CDR2 YFSETQ. CDR3 sequence (DNA): TGCGCCAGCAGCTTGGTTGCGCGCGGGGGAGATACGCAGTATTTT. It specifies CASSLVARGGDTQYF.

This rearrangement joins TRBV7-3 to TRBJ2-1; no clear D. V dropped 4 bases and J dropped 5 bases, with 3 bases sitting between them. CDR1 is SGHTA and CDR2 is FQGTGA in the germline V gene. The CDR3 is 11 residues long. CDR3 region: CASSYNNEQFF. The DNA of the CDR3 is TGTGCCAGCAGCTACAACAATGAGCAGTTCTTC.

The rearrangement joins TRBV9 to TRBJ2-2, with D perhaps matching TRBD2 (6 bases). Deletions cut 4 bases from V and 1 base from J, with 17 bases between. Germline CDR1 reads SGDLS; CDR2 reads YYNGEE. The CDR3 consists of 17 residues. The CDR3 nucleotides are TGTGCCAGCAGCCCATCAACGGGACTTCAGAACACCGGGGAGCTGTTTTTT. This translates into CASSPSTGLQNTGELFF.

The table lists this clone with a few counts. This chain links TRBV11-2 with TRBJ2-1; D is unclear. V was cut by 1 base and J by 13 bases, with 8 bases left in between. CDR1 is SGHAT, CDR2 FQNNGV, per germline. The CDR3 length is 11 residues. CDR3 sequence: CASSLALVQFF. CDR3 DNA: TGTGCCAGCAGCTTAGCCCTTGTCCAGTTCTTC.

This chain connects TRBV25-1 to TRBJ2-7; 7 positions agree with TRBD2. With 1 base clipped from V and 4 bases from J, the junction kept 7 bases outside the gene matches. Looked up from germline, CDR1 is MGHDK and CDR2 is SYGVNS. This CDR3 contains 15 residues. The CDR3 region has the DNA TGTGCCAGCAGTGAATCCCCGGGAGGCCAGTACGAGCAGTACTTC. Translated: CASSESPGGQYEQYF.

The chain links TRBV2 to TRBJ2-7; TRBD2 matches at 11 bases. V shed 0 bases, J shed 4 bases, and the junction held 2 bases outside the gene matches. The germline V gene encodes CDR1 SNHLY and CDR2 FYNNEI. The CDR3 consists of 15 residues. Here the CDR3 reads CASSEALAGGYEQYF. The CDR3 DNA follows: TGTGCCAGCAGTGAAGCGCTAGCGGGAGGTTACGAGCAGTACTTC.

This rearrangement joins TRBV9 to TRBJ2-5, with D possibly matching TRBD1 (6 bases). V was cut by 0 bases and J by 7 bases, with 16 bases left in between. The CDR3 sequence is 15 residues long. Per the germline V gene, CDR1 is SGDLS and CDR2 is YYNGEE. CDR3 DNA sequence: TGTGCCAGCAGCGTAGACTCGCAGGGGTTTGCGACCCAGTACTTC. Its protein is CASSVDSQGFATQYF.

V gene TRBV7-6 combines with J gene TRBJ2-3; 8 bases are a match to TRBD2. CDR3 length equals 17 residues. Losses at the gene ends were 3 bases for V and 6 bases for J; bases not matched to a gene: 14. Germline values: CDR1 SGHVS, CDR2 FNYEAQ. CDR3 region: CASSFMVASGSTDTQYF. Written as DNA, the CDR3 is TGTGCCAGCAGCTTCATGGTTGCTAGCGGGTCGACCGATACGCAGTATTTT.

The chain links TRBV7-2 to TRBJ2-5; weak D call: TRBD1 (5 bases). Germline lookup yields CDR1 SGHTA and CDR2 FQGNSA. CDR3 length: 13 residues. The V gene lost 4 bases and the J gene lost 3 bases, with 9 bases spanning the gap. The DNA of the CDR3 is TGTGCCAGCAGCTGGGGCGGTGAAGAGACCCAGTACTTC. The encoded protein is CASSWGGEETQYF.

The chain combines TRBV6-5 with TRBJ1-2; D uncertain. The V end lost 2 bases, the J end lost 7 bases, and 14 bases lay between the germline ends. Germline loops: CDR1 MNHEY, CDR2 SVGAGI. CDR3 length: 14 residues. CDR3 bases: TGTGCCAGCAGTTACGACCGCGGAGGTTCTGGCTACACCTTC. Protein product: CASSYDRGGSGYTF.

In DNA form, the CDR3 reads TGTGCCAGCAGTATGACAGGGTTAGGCTCTGGGGCCAACGTCCTGACTTTC. Residues: CASSMTGLGSGANVLTF. The chain recombines TRBV28 with TRBJ2-6, with 7 positions matching TRBD1. Germline loops: CDR1 MDHEN, CDR2 SYDVKM. The ends lost 5 bases at V and 0 bases at J; junction bases unmatched: 7. CDR3 length: 17 amino acids.

This clone was recorded a few times. The genes are TRBV5-6 and TRBJ1-3; a weak D match, TRBD1 (6 bases). V was pared by 4 bases and J by 2 bases, with 10 bases between. Germline-derived CDR1 and CDR2 are SGHDT and YYEEEE. CDR3 size: 14 residues. CDR3 protein: CASSKDSTGNTIYF. CDR3 sequence (DNA): TGTGCCAGCAGCAAGGACAGTACTGGAAACACCATATATTTT.